This record covers a single TCR beta chain. These data are taken from a study of T cell changes during pregnancy in multiple sclerosis. The CDR3 runs to 14 residues. Germline CDR1 and CDR2: ENHRY and SYGVKD. V gave up 7 bases and J gave up 0 bases, with 11 bases separating them. Assay: immunoSEQ multiplex PCR; the TCRdb copy retains only in-frame clones and omits some. The repertoire holds approximately 35,000 clones, with 85% to 95% as singletons. The sample comprised PBMCs (not recorded whether the cells were cultured). This TCR was recovered from a female donor with multiple sclerosis, enrolled in a pregnancy study. V usage is TRBV10-3 and J usage is TRBJ2-3; D perhaps matches TRBD1 (5 bases). The chain's CDR3 is CAIKGAFSTDTQYF. The CDR3 DNA reads as TGTGCCATCAAAGGGGCCTTTAGCACAGATACGCAGTATTTT.